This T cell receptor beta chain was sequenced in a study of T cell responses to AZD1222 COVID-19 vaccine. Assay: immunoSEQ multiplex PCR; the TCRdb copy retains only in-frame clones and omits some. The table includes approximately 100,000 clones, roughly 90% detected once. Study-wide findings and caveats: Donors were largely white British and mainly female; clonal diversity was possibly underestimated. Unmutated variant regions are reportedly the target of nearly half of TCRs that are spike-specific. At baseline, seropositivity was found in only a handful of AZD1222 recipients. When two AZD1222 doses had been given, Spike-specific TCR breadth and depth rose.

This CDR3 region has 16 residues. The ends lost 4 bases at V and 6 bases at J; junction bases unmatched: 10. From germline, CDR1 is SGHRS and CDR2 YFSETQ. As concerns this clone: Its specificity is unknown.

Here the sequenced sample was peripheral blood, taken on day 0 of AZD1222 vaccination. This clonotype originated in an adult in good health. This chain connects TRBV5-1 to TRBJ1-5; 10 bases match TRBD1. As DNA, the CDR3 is TGCGCCAGCAGCCTGACAGGGGGCGCCGGGTTTCAGCCCCAGCATTTT. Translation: CASSLTGGAGFQPQHF.